Listed here are 5 T cell receptor beta chains from one sample, sequenced in a study of T cell responses to AZD1222 COVID-19 vaccine. The repertoire was sequenced with immunoSEQ multiplex PCR; TCRdb's copy has only in-frame clones and lacks some. The repertoire holds tens of thousands of clones, with approximately 90% as singletons. The starting material was peripheral blood, obtained on day 0 of AZD1222 vaccination. The receptors shown here come from an adult in good health.

This clone was seen a single time. The rearrangement uses TRBV2 and TRBJ1-1, with D tentatively TRBD1 (5 bases). V dropped 8 bases and J dropped 6 bases, with 16 bases sitting between them. CDR3 length: 13 amino acids. CDR1 SNHLY and CDR2 FYNNEI come from the germline V gene. The CDR3 coding sequence is TGTGCCAGCGGGGGGACGGGGGTCGCTGAAGCTTTCTTT. Translation: CASGGTGVAEAFF.

The chain is built from TRBV5-1 and TRBJ2-3, with a possible D match to TRBD1 (6 bases). CDR3 length equals 15 residues. Per germline, CDR1 SGHRS and CDR2 YFSETQ. The V end was cut by 0 bases, the J end by 5 bases, with 13 bases between. CDR3 region: CASSLEPGVVDTQYF. In DNA, the CDR3 is TGCGCCAGCAGCTTGGAGCCAGGGGTGGTAGATACGCAGTATTTT.

The chain is built from TRBV5-8 and TRBJ1-5; D may be TRBD1 (5 bases). V lost 3 bases, J lost 9 bases, and 13 bases lay in between. Germline V lookup: CDR1 SGHTS, CDR2 YDEGEE. This CDR3 comprises 13 residues. DNA for the CDR3: TGTGCCAGCAGCTGGGACCGCGAGGGGCCCCAGCATTTT. Translated, it gives CASSWDREGPQHF.

V usage is TRBV4-1 and J usage is TRBJ1-6, with 7 bases matching TRBD1. Germline CDR1 MGHRA, CDR2 YSYEKL. The length of the CDR3 is 16 residues. With 0 bases clipped from V and 13 bases from J, the junction kept 12 bases outside the gene matches. CDR3 in DNA: TGCGCCAGCAGCCAAGAAGGTCGGCAGGGGGTGGCTCCCCTCCACTTT. Protein: CASSQEGRQGVAPLHF.

The rearrangement joins TRBV6-5 to TRBJ2-2, with D maybe TRBD1 (6 bases). V lost 5 bases to trimming and J lost 3 bases, with 7 bases between them. CDR1 and CDR2 (germline): MNHEY, SVGAGI. This CDR3 is 13 amino acids long. CDR3 in amino acids: CASSRQDTGELFF. CDR3 bases: TGTGCCAGCAGTCGACAGGACACCGGGGAGCTGTTTTTT.